This T cell receptor (beta chain) was identified in a study of CD8+CD57+ T cells in acquired aplastic anemia. Study as a whole: Average DNA yield from sorted CD4+ and CD8+ cells was approximately 3 ug.

Remarks on this clonotype: The target antigen is unknown.

Trimming removed 6 bases from V and 2 bases from J; junction bases left unmatched: 8. From germline, CDR1 is MGHDK and CDR2 SYGVNS. This CDR3 is built from 16 residues. Sequencing involved patients with CD8+CD57+ cell expansion previously shown by flow cytometry. Study-wide results and caveats: Patients and controls were found to share about 31 CD8+ CDR3 sequences.

Genomic DNA was employed as the template in profiling TCR beta VDJ and CDR3. TCRdb re-analysed the reads in MiXCR, keeping a single row per CDR3 protein. In the table there are approximately 180,000 distinct CDR3 sequences, over 40% of which are singletons. The chain carries TRBV25-1 and TRBJ2-7, with 12 bases aligning to TRBD2. Sequences were obtained from sorted CD4+, CD8+, or CD8+CD57+ T cells (not recorded which) from PBMCs. This clonotype was sampled from a human donor with aplastic anemia. The CDR3 coding sequence is TGTGCCAGCAGCGGTACTAGCGGGAGGACCCCCTACGAGCAGTACTTC. It yields the protein CASSGTSGRTPYEQYF.